A few counts support the clone carrying this TCR beta chain. The antigen remains unidentified. The records omit this donor's CMV serostatus. The PCR was carried out with 60 Vbeta primers and 13 Jbeta primers. Repertoires were generated with immunoSEQ multiplex PCR, while TCRdb's copy carries only in-frame clones and drops some. The sample holds approximately 180,000 clones; approximately 72% are singletons and the top ten take 2.5%. The data were obtained in a study of cytomegalovirus exposure and HLA in healthy donors. Regarding the study as a whole: TCR beta sequences numbering roughly 16,000 were associated with HLA alleles at 0.05 false discovery rate in a later analysis. There were 150 to 200 TCR beta chains listed as cytomegalovirus-associated.

The CDR3 is 13 amino acids. Trimming pared 2 bases from V and 10 bases from J, leaving 14 bases between. The germline gives CDR1 SGHTA, CDR2 FQGTGA. The source is a human donor in good health. Source material: PBMCs. J is TRBJ1-1 and V is TRBV7-3; perhaps TRBD1 as D (6 bases). CDR3 sequence (DNA): TGTGCCAGCAGCTTAGGGACAAAAGGTGTAGCTTTCTTT. This translates into CASSLGTKGVAFF. Together with reference TRBV7-3 and TRBJ1-1, the CDR3 gives the full variable domain: GAGVSQTPSNKVTEKGKYVELRCDPISGHTALYWYRQSLGQGPEFLIYFQGTGAADDSGLPNDRFFAVRPEGSVSTLKIQRTERGDSAVYLCASSLGTKGVAFFGQGTRLTVV.